This is a list of T cell receptor beta chains from one sample in a study of T cell responses to AZD1222 COVID-19 vaccine. Generated by immunoSEQ multiplex PCR, the TCRdb table keeps only in-frame clones and is missing some. The sample lists approximately 120,000 clones; 90% were seen once. Sequenced here: peripheral blood, sampled on day 0 of AZD1222 vaccination. These receptors came from an adult in good health. CDR3s include the opening cysteine and the closing phenylalanine or tryptophan.

>16|TRBJ2-1|TRBV2
CASNPRTSGSGFEQFF
>14|TRBJ1-1|TRBV6-4
CASTEPLMNTEAFF
>13|TRBJ1-5|TRBV6-5
CASSYQVNQPQHF
>12|TRBJ2-5|TRBV18
CASSPSEETQYF
>15|TRBJ2-7|TRBV20-1
CSASTWTSNWNEQYF
>15|TRBJ2-3|TRBV24-1
CATSDFGRSTDTQYF
>13|TRBJ2-3|TRBV6-5
CATDGRITDTQYF
>13|TRBJ2-4|TRBV30
CAWSVSSKNIQYF
>15|TRBJ2-1|TRBV5-1
CASSTGTTSYNEQFF
>16|TRBJ2-1|TRBV10-3
CAISRSGTSGSNEQFF
>15|TRBJ1-6|TRBV11-2
CASSLSGQGRSPLHF
>15|TRBJ1-5|TRBV6-1
CASSERGTGNQPQHF
>16|TRBJ2-2|TRBV4-1
CASSQGGGRGTGELFF
>17|TRBJ1-1|TRBV7-9
CASSPDPWGAANTEAFF
>14|TRBJ1-2|TRBV6-5
CASSLGQGAYGYTF
>16|TRBJ2-1|TRBV5-4
CASSRSLAGGRGEQFF
>13|TRBJ2-1|TRBV3-1/TRBV3-2
CASSQLIVSEQFF
>15|TRBJ2-7|TRBV7-2
CASSLFGHTSYEQYF
>15|TRBJ2-3|TRBV3-1/TRBV3-2
CASSRLTSGTDTQYF
>16|TRBJ2-3|TRBV24-1
CATSDRQGKNTDTQYF
>14|TRBJ2-5|TRBV30
CAWSGLAGEETQYF
>15|TRBJ2-1|TRBV6-1
CASSEGLAGDNEQFF
>13|TRBJ2-5|TRBV5-4
CASGQMEMGAQYF
>13|TRBJ1-2|TRBV3-1/TRBV3-2
CASSQVGRYGYTF
>15|TRBJ2-2|TRBV19
CASSKRQGSTGELFF
>16|TRBJ2-1|TRBV25-1
CASSGTSGRRYNEQFF
>16|TRBJ1-2|TRBV6-1
CASSENALGPNYGYTF
>16|TRBJ2-2|TRBV9
CASSPPRAAGTGELFF
>15|TRBJ2-7|TRBV6-2/TRBV6-3
CASSATVSGSGEQYF
>14|TRBJ1-5|TRBV6-5
CASIRETGNQPQHF
>15|TRBJ1-2|TRBV12-5
CASGLARRGGDGYTF
>14|TRBJ1-6|TRBV5-5
CASSFPGQNSPLHF
>14|TRBJ1-5|TRBV19
CASSDRGGNQPQHF
>13|TRBJ2-7|TRBV19
CASSPQGRYEQYF
>13|TRBJ2-7|TRBV29-1
CSVGGQLSYEQYF
>14|TRBJ2-1|TRBV24-1
CATSHSGSLDEQFF
>16|TRBJ1-6|TRBV6-5
CASSYIAGHYNSPLHF
>22|TRBJ2-7|TRBV21-1
CASSKASTTRTVRERVPYEQYF
>13|TRBJ2-1|TRBV7-3
CASSLGPDNEQFF
>15|TRBJ1-4|TRBV10-3
CAISESTDVREKLFF
>17|TRBJ2-2|TRBV28
CASSPPPGQGNTGELFF
>20|TRBJ2-2|TRBV19
CASSTSGTGGRTANTGELFF
>11|TRBJ1-2|TRBV28
CASSDRYGYTF
>14|TRBJ2-7|TRBV28
CASHDRSGSYEQYF
>15|TRBJ1-6|TRBV5-4
CASSSGTGNNSPLHF
>11|TRBJ1-5|TRBV28
CASTSNQPQHF
>13|TRBJ2-7|TRBV18
CASSPPFGNEQYF
>13|TRBJ1-2|TRBV28
CASIDPPNYGYTF
>14|TRBJ1-2|TRBV7-2
CASSPDRASYGYTF
>13|TRBJ1-2|TRBV30
CAWSRRQGEGYTF
>16|TRBJ1-2|TRBV28
CASRWGAGRVNYGYTF
>18|TRBJ2-1|TRBV10-1
CASRPGLAGGVSYNEQFF
>14|TRBJ2-3|TRBV11-2
CASSRVLLRDTQYF
>15|TRBJ2-1|TRBV7-9
CASSAPGLETTEQFF